A selection of T cell receptor beta chains follows, all from one sample in a study of cytomegalovirus exposure and HLA in healthy donors. Only in-frame clones appear in the TCRdb table, and some are missing; sequencing was by immunoSEQ multiplex PCR. Among about 61,000 clones listed, about 89% were seen once. Sequenced: PBMCs. Source of these receptors: a man under 40 in good health and CMV-seropositive. Both conserved end residues are part of each CDR3. Each record gives: V gene, clone size, J gene, D gene, CDR3 protein, CDR3 DNA. D genes are given only for firm matches. Size is omitted from some rows. Given values are once, few, many or a class for expanded clones.

v_call: TRBV5-5; clone_size: -; j_call: TRBJ2-2; d_call: -; cdr3_aa: CASSPRTVSNTGELFF; cdr3_nt: TGTGCCAGCAGCCCACGGACAGTTTCGAACACCGGGGAGCTGTTTTTT
v_call: TRBV7-2; clone_size: -; j_call: TRBJ1-1; d_call: -; cdr3_aa: CASSPGTTNTEAFF; cdr3_nt: TGTGCCAGCAGCCCCGGGACAACGAACACTGAAGCTTTCTTT
v_call: TRBV7-6; clone_size: -; j_call: TRBJ2-7; d_call: TRBD2; cdr3_aa: CASSLKIRGGRGIYEQYF; cdr3_nt: TGTGCCAGCAGCTTGAAAATCCGCGGGGGGCGAGGGATCTACGAGCAGTACTTC
v_call: TRBV30; clone_size: -; j_call: TRBJ2-7; d_call: -; cdr3_aa: CAWSAGSGEQYF; cdr3_nt: TGTGCCTGGAGTGCGGGGTCTGGAGAGCAGTACTTC
v_call: TRBV11-2; clone_size: -; j_call: TRBJ2-1; d_call: TRBD2; cdr3_aa: CASSWGTSDYNEQFF; cdr3_nt: TGTGCCAGCAGCTGGGGGACTAGCGACTACAATGAGCAGTTCTTC
v_call: TRBV5-6; clone_size: -; j_call: TRBJ1-5; d_call: -; cdr3_aa: CASSLGTRSNQPQHF; cdr3_nt: TGTGCCAGCAGCTTGGGGACACGAAGCAATCAGCCCCAGCATTTT
v_call: TRBV19; clone_size: -; j_call: TRBJ2-5; d_call: -; cdr3_aa: CASSMAHQETQYF; cdr3_nt: TGTGCCAGTAGTATGGCCCACCAAGAGACCCAGTACTTC
v_call: TRBV30; clone_size: -; j_call: TRBJ2-7; d_call: TRBD2; cdr3_aa: CAWTGLAGGEQYF; cdr3_nt: TGTGCCTGGACGGGACTAGCGGGAGGCGAGCAGTACTTC
v_call: TRBV6-1; clone_size: -; j_call: TRBJ2-7; d_call: TRBD1; cdr3_aa: CASRPWTGQEQYF; cdr3_nt: TGTGCCAGCAGGCCCTGGACAGGGCAAGAGCAGTACTTC
v_call: TRBV21-1; clone_size: -; j_call: TRBJ2-3; d_call: -; cdr3_aa: CASSRRVSGRGDTQYF; cdr3_nt: TGTGCCAGCAGCAGACGTGTTAGCGGGAGAGGAGATACGCAGTATTTT
v_call: TRBV19; clone_size: few; j_call: TRBJ1-4; d_call: TRBD1; cdr3_aa: CASPGAIHRGRYEKLFF; cdr3_nt: TGTGCCAGCCCAGGGGCCATTCACAGGGGACGGTATGAAAAACTGTTTTTT
v_call: TRBV11-2; clone_size: -; j_call: TRBJ2-3; d_call: -; cdr3_aa: CASSLRWEPPDTQYF; cdr3_nt: TGTGCCAGCAGCTTACGTTGGGAGCCTCCAGATACGCAGTATTTT
v_call: TRBV29-1; clone_size: -; j_call: TRBJ1-1; d_call: TRBD1; cdr3_aa: CSVGYRGNTEAFF; cdr3_nt: TGCAGCGTTGGGTACAGGGGGAACACTGAAGCTTTCTTT
v_call: TRBV5-8; clone_size: -; j_call: TRBJ1-2; d_call: -; cdr3_aa: CASSLDGQAYGYTF; cdr3_nt: TGTGCCAGCAGCTTGGACGGCCAGGCCTATGGCTACACCTTC
v_call: TRBV5-1; clone_size: -; j_call: TRBJ2-7; d_call: TRBD1; cdr3_aa: CASSLTGGPYEQYF; cdr3_nt: TGCGCCAGCAGCTTGACAGGGGGCCCCTACGAGCAGTACTTC
v_call: TRBV30; clone_size: -; j_call: TRBJ1-6; d_call: -; cdr3_aa: CAFTGTYNSPLHF; cdr3_nt: TGTGCCTTTACAGGGACCTATAATTCACCCCTCCACTTT
v_call: TRBV11-3; clone_size: once; j_call: TRBJ2-7; d_call: -; cdr3_aa: CASSLDSHSYEQYF; cdr3_nt: TGTGCCAGCAGCTTAGATTCCCATTCCTACGAGCAGTACTTC
v_call: TRBV7-9; clone_size: -; j_call: TRBJ1-4; d_call: -; cdr3_aa: CASSFSALRTTNEKLFF; cdr3_nt: TGTGCCAGCAGCTTTTCAGCGTTACGTACAACTAATGAAAAACTGTTTTTT
v_call: TRBV6-5; clone_size: few; j_call: TRBJ1-1; d_call: TRBD1; cdr3_aa: CASSYRQGTAFF; cdr3_nt: TGTGCCAGCAGTTACAGACAGGGAACAGCTTTCTTT
v_call: TRBV30; clone_size: -; j_call: TRBJ2-3; d_call: -; cdr3_aa: CAWSVVGGSTDTQYF; cdr3_nt: TGTGCCTGGAGTGTGGTTGGGGGGAGCACAGATACGCAGTATTTT
v_call: TRBV13; clone_size: -; j_call: TRBJ2-1; d_call: TRBD2; cdr3_aa: CASSFGTSGSSEQFF; cdr3_nt: TGTGCCAGCAGCTTCGGGACTAGCGGGAGTAGTGAGCAGTTCTTC
v_call: TRBV5-1; clone_size: -; j_call: TRBJ2-7; d_call: TRBD1; cdr3_aa: CASSSGTGPYEQYF; cdr3_nt: TGCGCCAGCAGCTCCGGGACAGGGCCTTACGAGCAGTACTTC
v_call: TRBV5-1; clone_size: -; j_call: TRBJ2-3; d_call: TRBD1; cdr3_aa: CASSLVPPGGGGTDTQYF; cdr3_nt: TGCGCCAGCAGCTTGGTGCCCCCAGGGGGTGGTGGCACAGATACGCAGTATTTT
v_call: TRBV7-9; clone_size: -; j_call: TRBJ1-1; d_call: TRBD1; cdr3_aa: CASSLPRTGRVAEAFF; cdr3_nt: TGTGCCAGCAGCTTACCAAGGACAGGGAGAGTGGCTGAAGCTTTCTTT